The 2 T cell receptor beta chains below come from one sample, sequenced in a study of Ad26.COV2.S vaccination and SARS-CoV-2 variants. Profiled with immunoSEQ multiplex PCR; TCRdb holds only in-frame clones, not every one. Of around 350,000 clones in the sample, roughly 81% were seen once. Treatment specified: about 20 received Ad26.COV2.S at low or high dose, single or two shots; 5 received placebo; per-sample allocation not given. Day 63 following the first vaccine or placebo injection was when the samples were taken. The specimen comprised peripheral blood, sampled in a trial of Ad26.COV2.S vaccine versus placebo. The receptors come from a person between 18 and 65 years old who received the Ad26.COV2.S COVID-19 vaccine or a placebo.

This chain links TRBV5-4 with TRBJ2-7; 13 bases are shared with TRBD2. The CDR3 totals 16 residues. V lost 0 bases, J lost 3 bases, and 3 bases stayed unmatched. Germline loops: CDR1 SGHNT, CDR2 YYREEE (reference sequence). DNA for the CDR3: TGTGCCAGCAGCTTGGCCCGGACTAGCGGGAGCTACGAGCAGTACTTC. Its translation is CASSLARTSGSYEQYF.

The chain employs TRBV6-5 and TRBJ1-4; possible D gene TRBD1, 6 bases. Germline V CDR1 and CDR2: MNHEY, SVGAGI. The V and J ends lost 2 bases and 7 bases respectively, with 17 bases between them. The CDR3 is 16 amino acids. The CDR3: CASSYLQLGAGEKLFF. In nucleotides, the CDR3 is TGTGCCAGCAGTTACCTCCAGTTGGGGGCAGGTGAAAAACTGTTTTTT.